This TCR beta chain was sequenced in a study of blood T cell dynamics during melanoma immunotherapy. Study-wide results and limits: The study could not tell melanoma-specific clones from general immune activation. At W3, later disease-control patients showed bifurcated PBMC repertoire changes, unlike progressors.

Time point in this sample: pre-treatment baseline. Disease control meant complete response, partial response or stable disease at 12 weeks. Every bulk PBMC sample received the same 350 ng of DNA. The assay was immunoSEQ multiplex PCR, and TCRdb's table has in-frame clones only and misses some. The sample carries about 8,500 clones, around 84% recorded once. The CDR3 length is 15 residues. CDR1 SGHNT and CDR2 YYREEE come from the germline V gene (reference sequence). V lost 0 bases and J 5 bases, leaving 11 bases between the germline ends. In the case of this clone: Its target is unknown.

This receptor was identified in a human donor with melanoma. The material was blood, obtained from a patient treated with checkpoint blockade. This chain joins TRBV5-4 and TRBJ1-4; D remains ambiguous. The CDR3 DNA reads TGTGCCAGCAGCTTGGTGACGGGTGGGAATGAAAAACTGTTTTTT. This translates into CASSLVTGGNEKLFF. The full variable domain, rest sourced from reference TRBV5-4 and TRBJ1-4, is ETGVTQSPTHLIKTRGQQVTLRCSSQSGHNTVSWYQQALGQGPQFIFQYYREEENGRGNFPPRFSGLQFPNYSSELNVNALELDDSALYLCASSLVTGGNEKLFFGSGTQLSVL.